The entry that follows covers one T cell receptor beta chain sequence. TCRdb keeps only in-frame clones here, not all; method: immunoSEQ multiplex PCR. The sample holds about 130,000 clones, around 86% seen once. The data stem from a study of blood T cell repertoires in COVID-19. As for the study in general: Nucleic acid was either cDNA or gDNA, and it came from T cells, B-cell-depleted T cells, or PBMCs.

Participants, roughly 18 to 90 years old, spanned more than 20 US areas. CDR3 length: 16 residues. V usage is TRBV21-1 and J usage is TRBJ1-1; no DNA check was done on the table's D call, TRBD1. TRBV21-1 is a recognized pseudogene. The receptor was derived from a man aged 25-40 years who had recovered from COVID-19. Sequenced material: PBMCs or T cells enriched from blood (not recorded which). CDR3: CASSRRDRHMNTEAFF. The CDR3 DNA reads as TGTGCCAGCAGCAGACGGGACAGGCACATGAACACTGAAGCTTTCTTT.